These T cell receptor beta chains were read from a single sample in a study of blood T cell repertoires in COVID-19. Assay used: immunoSEQ multiplex PCR; TCRdb lists only in-frame clones, some missing. The repertoire holds some 200,000 clones, with 60% to 85% as singletons. The sequenced sample was peripheral blood. The source of these receptors is an older woman with acute or convalescent COVID-19. Both conserved end residues are part of each CDR3. A D gene is named only where the DNA matches it firmly. Clone size appears in some rows only: once, few, many, or a class for an expanded clone.

j_call	d_call	cdr3_length	clone_size	v_call	cdr3_aa	cdr3_nt
TRBJ2-7	TRBD1	14	NA	TRBV7-6	CASSSPGRGNEQYF	TGTGCCAGCAGCTCCCCCGGCAGGGGGAACGAGCAGTACTTC
TRBJ2-7	NA	13	NA	TRBV10-3	CAISGGTGREQYF	TGTGCCATCAGCGGGGGAACAGGACGGGAGCAGTACTTC
TRBJ1-6	NA	17	NA	TRBV15	CATSTPRLTVGNSPLHF	TGTGCCACCAGCACTCCCCGTTTGACAGTGGGGAATTCACCCCTCCACTTT
TRBJ2-7	NA	14	NA	TRBV28	CASSPGGGPYEQYF	TGTGCCAGCAGCCCTGGGGGGGGGCCGTACGAGCAGTACTTC
TRBJ2-1	TRBD1	14	NA	TRBV2	CASLPNRGTNEQFF	TGTGCCAGCCTCCCGAACAGGGGGACAAATGAGCAGTTCTTC
TRBJ2-3	TRBD1	13	NA	TRBV29-1	CSGAGGIRDTQYF	TGCAGCGGGGCAGGGGGCATCCGAGATACGCAGTATTTT
TRBJ1-1	TRBD1	14	NA	TRBV2	CASSQVSGGTEAFF	TGTGCCAGCAGTCAAGTGTCAGGGGGCACTGAAGCTTTCTTT
TRBJ2-3	TRBD1	15	NA	TRBV19	CASAPGTALTDTQYF	TGTGCCAGTGCGCCGGGGACAGCCCTCACAGATACGCAGTATTTT
TRBJ2-5	NA	13	NA	TRBV9	CASSVSYQETQYF	TGTGCCAGCAGCGTCTCGTACCAAGAGACCCAGTACTTC
TRBJ2-1	NA	16	NA	TRBV5-4	CASSLELTSSYNEQFF	TGTGCCAGCAGCTTGGAGCTGACTAGCTCCTACAATGAGCAGTTCTTC
TRBJ2-5	TRBD2	15	NA	TRBV5-1	CASSFLSGGKETQYF	TGCGCCAGCAGCTTTCTTAGCGGGGGGAAAGAGACCCAGTACTTC
TRBJ2-1	NA	14	NA	TRBV30	CAWSVRGPFNEQFF	TGTGCCTGGAGTGTGCGGGGACCTTTCAATGAGCAGTTCTTC
TRBJ2-1	NA	12	once	TRBV10-1	CASSGDRSEQFF	TGCGCCAGCAGTGGTGACAGGTCCGAGCAGTTCTTC
TRBJ1-2	NA	15	NA	TRBV6-5	CASLRNRDTNYGYTF	TGTGCCAGCCTCCGGAACAGGGATACTAACTATGGCTACACCTTC
TRBJ1-5	NA	14	NA	TRBV2	CASSEGGNNQPQHF	TGTGCCAGCAGTGAGGGAGGGAACAATCAGCCCCAGCATTTT
TRBJ2-2	TRBD2	16	once	TRBV7-6	CASSSRASGGTGELFF	TGTGCCAGCAGCTCCCGGGCTAGCGGCGGCACCGGGGAGCTGTTTTTT
TRBJ2-2	NA	16	once	TRBV7-6	CASSLVSESRTGELFF	TGTGCCAGCAGCTTAGTATCCGAGTCGAGGACCGGGGAGCTGTTTTTT
TRBJ1-2	TRBD1	13	NA	TRBV14	CASSLNRGSGYTF	TGTGCCAGCAGCCTAAACAGGGGATCCGGCTACACCTTC
TRBJ1-1	NA	18	NA	TRBV5-1	CASTKTMSLGALNTEAFF	TGCGCCAGCACCAAGACGATGTCCCTGGGGGCCTTGAACACTGAAGCTTTCTTT
TRBJ1-2	NA	14	NA	TRBV11-2	CASSSRIENYGYTF	TGTGCCAGCAGCTCCCGTATAGAGAACTATGGCTACACCTTC
TRBJ1-6	NA	12	few	TRBV3-1/TRBV3-2	CASSQAGSPLHF	TGTGCCAGCAGCCAAGCCGGTTCACCCCTCCACTTT
TRBJ1-1	NA	13	few	TRBV10-1	CASSYTMNTEAFF	TGCGCCAGCAGTTACACTATGAACACTGAAGCTTTCTTT
TRBJ1-2	NA	12	NA	TRBV6-5	CASSPSRYGYTF	TGTGCCAGCAGCCCGAGCCGGTATGGCTACACCTTC
TRBJ1-1	TRBD1	14	NA	TRBV5-1	CASSLGDRPTEAFF	TGCGCCAGCAGCTTGGGGGACAGGCCGACTGAAGCTTTCTTT
TRBJ1-3	NA	14	NA	TRBV5-5	CASSLSSSGNTIYF	TGTGCCAGCAGCTTATCCTCCTCTGGAAACACCATATATTTT
TRBJ2-1	TRBD1	13	NA	TRBV5-1	CASHRGSYNEQFF	TGCGCCAGCCACAGGGGGTCCTACAATGAGCAGTTCTTC
TRBJ2-6	NA	15	NA	TRBV6-5	CASSYGLSGANVLTF	TGTGCCAGCAGTTACGGCCTCTCTGGGGCCAACGTCCTGACTTTC
TRBJ1-5	TRBD1	14	few	TRBV18	CASSQNRGNQPQHF	TGTGCCAGCTCTCAAAACAGGGGGAATCAGCCCCAGCATTTT
TRBJ2-1	TRBD1	16	NA	TRBV6-1	CASSEALTGGYNEQFF	TGTGCCAGCAGTGAAGCACTGACAGGGGGCTACAATGAGCAGTTCTTC
TRBJ2-3	TRBD2	14	NA	TRBV30	CAWSAGLSTDTQYF	TGTGCCTGGAGCGCGGGACTAAGCACAGATACGCAGTATTTT
TRBJ1-2	TRBD1	14	NA	TRBV6-5	CASGPGQGFAGYTF	TGTGCCAGCGGTCCGGGACAGGGTTTTGCTGGCTACACCTTC
TRBJ2-1	NA	12	NA	TRBV5-4	CASSLDSTEQFF	TGTGCCAGCAGCTTGGATTCTACTGAGCAGTTCTTC
TRBJ2-5	NA	13	NA	TRBV5-1	CASSLDYVETQYF	TGCGCCAGCAGCTTGGATTATGTAGAGACCCAGTACTTC
TRBJ2-5	TRBD2	15	NA	TRBV7-3	CASSANSGGGETQYF	TGTGCCAGCAGCGCAAATAGCGGGGGCGGAGAGACCCAGTACTTC
TRBJ2-2	TRBD1	14	NA	TRBV9	CASSDRGDTGELFF	TGTGCCAGCTCCGACAGGGGAGACACCGGGGAGCTGTTTTTT
TRBJ2-5	TRBD1	12	once	TRBV11-1	CASSTGVETQYF	TGTGCCAGCAGCACAGGGGTCGAGACCCAGTACTTC
TRBJ1-2	TRBD1	13	few	TRBV9	CASSAGGNYGYTF	TGTGCCAGCAGCGCAGGGGGCAACTATGGCTACACCTTC
TRBJ2-7	NA	14	NA	TRBV5-1	CASSGDNAGYEQYF	TGCGCCAGCAGCGGGGACAATGCCGGCTACGAGCAGTACTTC
TRBJ2-3	TRBD1	15	NA	TRBV20-1	CSASRGQTSTDTQYF	TGCAGTGCGAGTCGGGGACAGACTAGCACAGATACGCAGTATTTT
TRBJ2-3	TRBD2	15	NA	TRBV5-1	CASSNRGGEGDTQYF	TGCGCCAGCAGCAACCGCGGGGGTGAAGGCGATACGCAGTATTTT
TRBJ2-3	TRBD1	15	NA	TRBV5-8	CASSSYRGGTDTQYF	TGTGCCAGCAGCAGCTACAGGGGGGGCACAGATACGCAGTATTTT
TRBJ2-1	TRBD2	13	NA	TRBV6-4	CATGRGGPNEQFF	TGTGCCACCGGGCGGGGGGGCCCCAATGAGCAGTTCTTC
TRBJ2-4	NA	15	NA	TRBV18	CASSPIGDTKNIQYF	TGTGCCAGCTCACCTATTGGGGACACAAAAAACATTCAGTACTTC
TRBJ2-6	TRBD1	16	once	TRBV5-1	CASSEGAFSGANVLTF	TGCGCCAGCAGCGAGGGGGCTTTTAGTGGGGCCAACGTCCTGACTTTC
TRBJ2-3	NA	16	NA	TRBV4-3	CASSQDRTISTDTQYF	TGCGCCAGCAGCCAAGATCGGACAATCAGCACAGATACGCAGTATTTT
TRBJ1-3	NA	13	once	TRBV29-1	CSVVGGSGNTIYF	TGCAGCGTTGTCGGGGGCTCTGGAAACACCATATATTTT
TRBJ2-2	NA	14	NA	TRBV2	CASSFAVSTGELFF	TGTGCCAGCTCGTTCGCGGTGTCCACCGGGGAGCTGTTTTTT
TRBJ2-7	NA	14	NA	TRBV3-1/TRBV3-2	CASSQNGRSYEQYF	TGTGCCAGCAGCCAGAACGGGAGATCCTACGAGCAGTACTTC
TRBJ1-2	TRBD1	15	NA	TRBV6-1	CASSETPGQNYGYTF	TGTGCCAGCAGTGAAACCCCGGGACAGAACTATGGCTACACCTTC
TRBJ2-5	TRBD2	17	NA	TRBV5-1	CASSLGGTSGGSETQYF	TGCGCCAGCAGCTTGGGAGGGACTAGCGGGGGGTCAGAGACCCAGTACTTC
TRBJ2-1	TRBD1	15	NA	TRBV2	CASRDRPSSYNEQFF	TGTGCCAGCCGGGACAGGCCGAGCTCCTACAATGAGCAGTTCTTC
TRBJ2-7	NA	13	NA	TRBV28	CASSLGGGYEQYF	TGTGCCAGCAGTTTGGGAGGGGGATACGAGCAGTACTTC
TRBJ2-2	NA	14	NA	TRBV9	CASRGQPNTGELFF	TGTGCCAGCCGTGGACAGCCCAACACCGGGGAGCTGTTTTTT